Below are 10 T cell receptor beta chains sequenced from a single sample in a study of radiotherapy plus CTLA-4 blockade in lung cancer. Clones were sequenced by immunoSEQ multiplex PCR, and TCRdb holds only the in-frame ones, with some missing. The table includes under 20,000 clones, roughly 88% detected once. Sequencing used peripheral blood, obtained from a patient treated with radiotherapy plus ipilimumab. These receptors came from a human donor with non-small cell lung cancer whose response to radiotherapy plus ipilimumab could not be evaluated.

The rearrangement uses TRBV5-1 and TRBJ1-1, with a possible D match to TRBD1 (5 bases). The CDR3 length is 13 residues. Trimming cost V 7 bases and J 1 base, with 11 bases left between them. Germline-derived CDR1 and CDR2 are SGHRS and YFSETQ. The CDR3 coding sequence is TGCGCCAGCGGGTCCCAGGGGAACACTGAAGCTTTCTTT. Its protein is CASGSQGNTEAFF. Variable domain in full (rest from reference TRBV5-1 and TRBJ1-1): KAGVTQTPRYLIKTRGQQVTLSCSPISGHRSVSWYQQTPGQGLQFLFEYFSETQRNKGNFPGRFSGRQFSNSRSEMNVSTLELGDSALYLCASGSQGNTEAFFGQGTRLTVV.

The chain employs TRBV4-1 and TRBJ2-5, with D maybe TRBD2 (5 bases). The CDR3 totals 17 residues. The germline gives CDR1 MGHRA, CDR2 YSYEKL. Trimming left V 2 bases short and J 1 base short, with 17 bases between. The CDR3 DNA sequence: TGCGCCAGCAGCCAATTAGGACGGAGGAAAACCCAAGAGACCCAGTACTTC. This translates into CASSQLGRRKTQETQYF.

The chain recombines TRBV5-1 with TRBJ2-7; D is perhaps TRBD1 (6 bases). The CDR3 extends over 12 amino acids. The V gene lost 4 bases and the J gene lost 6 bases, with 11 bases spanning the gap. Germline V CDR1 and CDR2: SGHRS, YFSETQ. Here the CDR3 reads CASSDTGTEQYF. DNA of the CDR3: TGCGCCAGCAGCGATACAGGGACCGAGCAGTACTTC. The full variable domain, rest sourced from reference TRBV5-1 and TRBJ2-7, is KAGVTQTPRYLIKTRGQQVTLSCSPISGHRSVSWYQQTPGQGLQFLFEYFSETQRNKGNFPGRFSGRQFSNSRSEMNVSTLELGDSALYLCASSDTGTEQYFGPGTRLTVT.

The CDR3 DNA is TGTGCCAGCACAAGCTCCGGGAGCTCCTACGAGCAGTACTTC. Translation gives CASTSSGSSYEQYF. This chain joins TRBV6-6 and TRBJ2-7, with a tentative D call TRBD2 (6 bases). CDR3 length: 14 amino acids. From germline, CDR1 is MNHNY and CDR2 SVGAGI (reference sequence). V was cut by 7 bases and J by 0 bases, with 13 bases left in between.

The chain uses TRBV9 and TRBJ2-1; no clear D gene. Trimming cost V 2 bases and J 6 bases, with 9 bases left between them. This CDR3 spans 13 amino acids. Germline V lookup: CDR1 SGDLS, CDR2 YYNGEE. DNA for the CDR3: TGTGCCAGCAGCGTTAGTGGAGTCAATGAGCAGTTCTTC. This encodes CASSVSGVNEQFF.

The CDR3 bases are TGTGCCAGCAGCCAAGGCGGGGCCCAAGAGACCCAGTACTTC. This translates into CASSQGGAQETQYF. V gene TRBV4-2 combines with J gene TRBJ2-5; D perhaps matches TRBD2 (6 bases). Germline V lookup: CDR1 LGHNA, CDR2 YNFKEQ. This CDR3 spans 14 amino acids. With 1 base removed from V and 1 base from J, the gap between germline ends came to 7 bases.

CDR3 DNA: TGTGCCAGCAGCCCTTCCGGGATTGAGAACACTGAAGCTTTCTTT. This sequence encodes CASSPSGIENTEAFF. The rearrangement links TRBV7-9 to TRBJ1-1; D ambiguous. The CDR3 extends over 15 amino acids. CDR1 and CDR2 from the germline V gene are SEHNR and FQNEAQ (reference sequence). Trimming removed 5 bases from V and 1 base from J, with 14 bases in between.

The genes are TRBV28 and TRBJ2-2; 7 bases fit TRBD2. The CDR3 loop spans 15 amino acids. Looked up from germline, CDR1 is MDHEN and CDR2 is SYDVKM. Trimming cost V 5 bases and J 4 bases; bases outside gene matches: 7. The CDR3 reads CASSALAGATGELFF. CDR3 DNA sequence: TGTGCCAGCAGTGCGTTGGCGGGAGCCACCGGGGAGCTGTTTTTT.

CDR3 protein: CASSARLAGAGNEQFF. In DNA form, the CDR3 reads TGTGCCAGCAGCGCCCGCCTAGCGGGAGCCGGGAATGAGCAGTTCTTC. This sequence joins TRBV11-2 and TRBJ2-1; 10 bases are shared with TRBD2. The V and J ends lost 5 bases and 7 bases, in that order; junction bases with no gene match: 11. Germline CDR1 SGHAT, CDR2 FQNNGV. This CDR3 contains 16 residues.

In its sample, this clone was seen a few times. The rearrangement links TRBV28 to TRBJ2-3; unclear D gene. The CDR3 totals 14 residues. Looked up from germline, CDR1 is MDHEN and CDR2 is SYDVKM. V was shortened by 3 bases and J by 1 base, with 8 bases between the two germline ends. As DNA, the CDR3 is TGTGCCAGCAGTTTCCCGCTACGCACAGATACGCAGTATTTT. Its protein is CASSFPLRTDTQYF.